The next 14 T cell receptor beta chains were all read from a single sample in a study of blood T cells in healthy people across ages. Primers used in a second PCR of roughly 6 to 11 cycles were a sample-barcoded 5' primer and a J-beta primer mix. Via MiXCR, TCRdb re-called the 5' RACE reads, giving one row per CDR3 protein. The data show about 970,000 distinct CDR3 sequences, 45% to 60% seen once. Material for sequencing was blood. These TCRs come from a woman aged 60-75 years in good health.

V usage is TRBV25-1 and J usage is TRBJ2-7; 10 bases are shared with TRBD1. CDR3 size: 15 residues. Trimming at V came to 1 base and at J to 6 bases, leaving 6 bases not matched to a gene. Germline V gene data show CDR1 as MGHDK and CDR2 as SYGVNS. CDR3 bases: TGTGCCAGCAGTGAATTGGGGACAGGGGTGGGCGAGCAGTACTTC. This translates into CASSELGTGVGEQYF.

The CDR3 loop reads CASSLAASGEYEQYF. The CDR3 coding sequence is TGTGCCAGCAGCTTAGCGGCTAGCGGGGAGTACGAGCAGTACTTC. V usage is TRBV11-2 and J usage is TRBJ2-5; 9 nucleotides match TRBD2. The end of the DNA fits TRBJ2-7 better, so the J call may be wrong. CDR1 is SGHAT, CDR2 FQNNGV, per germline. This CDR3 contains 15 residues.

The chain uses TRBV6-2 or TRBV6-3 and TRBJ2-7; 8 nucleotides agree with TRBD2. The CDR3 consists of 19 residues. After removal of 2 bases from V and 0 bases from J, the junction contained 15 bases not matched to a gene. CDR1 is MNHEY, CDR2 SVGEGT, per germline. CDR3 amino acids: CASSYGRLANSQSSYEQYF. CDR3 DNA sequence: TGTGCCAGCAGTTACGGTCGACTAGCGAATTCCCAGAGCTCCTACGAGCAGTACTTC.

This clonotype was counted a few times. The V and J genes are TRBV6-1 and TRBJ2-7, with D perhaps matching TRBD2 (6 bases). CDR1 MNHNS and CDR2 SASEGT come from the germline V gene. The CDR3 loop spans 13 amino acids. Trimming took 9 bases from V and 1 from J, leaving 13 bases between them. Written as DNA, the CDR3 is TGTGCCAGTTCGGGGGACTGGTCCTACGAGCAGTACTTC. It is translated as CASSGDWSYEQYF.

V gene TRBV6-2 or TRBV6-3 combines with J gene TRBJ2-3, with D perhaps given as TRBD1 or TRBD2 (6 bases each). Germline V CDR1 and CDR2: MNHEY, SVGEGT. Trimming removed 6 bases from V and 5 bases from J, with 18 bases in between. The CDR3 contains 15 residues. CDR3 nucleotide sequence: TGTGCCAGCAGCCCCATTGGGGGGCATGGAGATACGCAGTATTTT. It is translated as CASSPIGGHGDTQYF.

V is TRBV5-1 and J is TRBJ2-7; D is unresolved. V shed 0 bases and J shed 0 bases, with 10 bases lying between them. The CDR3 extends over 15 amino acids. Germline assignment: CDR1 SGHRS and CDR2 YFSETQ. The CDR3 here is CASSLVGSSSYEQYF. The CDR3 nucleotides are TGCGCCAGCAGCTTGGTGGGGTCGAGCTCCTACGAGCAGTACTTC.

The sample holds a few counts of this clonotype. The rearrangement uses TRBV20-1 and TRBJ2-1; TRBD2 matches at 13 bases. CDR1 DFQATT and CDR2 SNEGSKA come from the germline V gene (reference sequence). V lost 5 bases and J lost 8; bases outside the gene matches: 9. This CDR3 comprises 15 residues. DNA for the CDR3: TGCAGTGCTCCCCAGACTAGCGGGAGGTCTGATGAGCAGTTCTTC. As protein: CSAPQTSGRSDEQFF.

The CDR3 is CASSFVGEQFF. In DNA form, the CDR3 reads TGTGCCAGCAGCTTTGTGGGTGAGCAGTTCTTC. The V call is TRBV7-2, the J call TRBJ2-1; unclear D gene. Germline values: CDR1 SGHTA, CDR2 FQGNSA. CDR3 length: 11 residues. Deletions cut 3 bases from V and 9 bases from J, with 6 bases between. The whole variable domain, filled in from reference TRBV7-2 and TRBJ2-1, reads GAGVSQSPSNKVTEKGKDVELRCDPISGHTALYWYRQSLGQGLEFLIYFQGNSAPDKSGLPSDRFSAERTGGSVSTLTIQRTQQEDSAVYLCASSFVGEQFFGPGTRLTVL.

The V gene is TRBV5-1, the J gene TRBJ2-1, with 8 positions matching TRBD2. This CDR3 comprises 15 residues. The V segment lost 4 bases and the J segment 3 bases; nucleotides outside the gene matches: 6. Germline V lookup: CDR1 SGHRS, CDR2 YFSETQ. CDR3 DNA sequence: TGCGCCAGCAGCCGGGGGGGAGGGAACTACAATGAGCAGTTCTTC. Translating it yields CASSRGGGNYNEQFF.

A few counts support this clonotype. The V call is TRBV12-3 or TRBV12-4, the J call TRBJ2-5; 8 bases fit TRBD2. The last part of the DNA fits TRBJ2-1 better; the J call may be wrong. The CDR3 sequence is 15 residues long. The CDR3 here is CASSWGGVAGTAQFF. In DNA form, the CDR3 reads TGTGCCAGCAGTTGGGGGGGGGTAGCGGGAACGGCGCAGTTCTTC.

The CDR3 reads CASSAIGTPNQETQYF. The CDR3 region has the DNA TGTGCCAGCAGCGCTATAGGGACACCTAACCAAGAGACCCAGTACTTC. The rearrangement links TRBV2 to TRBJ2-5, with D possibly matching TRBD1 (6 bases). This CDR3 is built from 16 residues. Germline values: CDR1 SNHLY, CDR2 FYNNEI. The V end lost 6 bases, the J end lost 0 bases, and 17 bases lay between the germline ends.

The V call is TRBV11-2, the J call TRBJ1-6; D possibly corresponds to TRBD1 (6 bases). Trimming removed 0 bases from V and 11 bases from J, with 17 bases in between. Germline CDR1 is SGHAT and CDR2 is FQNNGV. The CDR3 has 16 residues. CDR3 DNA: TGTGCCAGCAGCTTAGATTTCATGGGGAAGGGGGCACCCCTCCACTTT. Translated, it gives CASSLDFMGKGAPLHF. Complete variable domain (other parts from reference TRBV11-2 and TRBJ1-6): EAGVAQSPRYKIIEKRQSVAFWCNPISGHATLYWYQQILGQGPKLLIQFQNNGVVDDSQLPKDRFSAERLKGVDSTLKIQPAKLEDSAVYLCASSLDFMGKGAPLHFGNGTRLTVT.

This chain connects TRBV27 to TRBJ1-5; D possibly corresponds to TRBD1 (6 bases). The CDR3 length is 16 residues. V was pared by 6 bases and J by 0 bases, with 15 bases between. In germline, CDR1 is MNHEY, CDR2 SMNVEV (reference sequence). CDR3 sequence (DNA): TGTGCCAGCAGCCCTGGCACAGGGAGTAGCAATCAGCCCCAGCATTTT. It is translated as CASSPGTGSSNQPQHF.

The rearrangement uses TRBV27 and TRBJ2-3; 9 bases are shared with TRBD1. CDR3 length equals 15 residues. Losses at the gene ends were 5 bases for V and 0 bases for J; bases not matched to a gene: 3. Per germline, CDR1 MNHEY and CDR2 SMNVEV (reference sequence). CDR3 DNA sequence: TGTGCCAGCAGTATACAGGGGGCGAGCACAGATACGCAGTATTTT. Its translation is CASSIQGASTDTQYF.